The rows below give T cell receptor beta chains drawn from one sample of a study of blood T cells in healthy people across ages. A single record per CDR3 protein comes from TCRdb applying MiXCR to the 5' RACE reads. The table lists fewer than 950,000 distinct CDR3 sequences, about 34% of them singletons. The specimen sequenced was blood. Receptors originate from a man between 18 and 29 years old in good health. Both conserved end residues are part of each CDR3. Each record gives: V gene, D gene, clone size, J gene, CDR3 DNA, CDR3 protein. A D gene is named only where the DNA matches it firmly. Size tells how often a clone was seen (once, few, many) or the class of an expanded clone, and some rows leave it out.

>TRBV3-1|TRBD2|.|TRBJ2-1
TGTGCCAGCTCACGGCGGGAGGGCCTCAATGTCGATGAGCAGTTCTTC
CASSRREGLNVDEQFF
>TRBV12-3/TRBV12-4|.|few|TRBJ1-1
TGTGCCAGCAGTTTTGGGGATGAGGCTTTCTTT
CASSFGDEAFF
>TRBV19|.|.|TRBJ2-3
TGTGCCAGTAGTTCGGGTACCATGGCTAGCACAGATACGCAGTATTTT
CASSSGTMASTDTQYF
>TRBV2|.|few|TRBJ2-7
TGTGCCACGACCCAGGGGAGGTCCTACGAGCAGTACTTC
CATTQGRSYEQYF
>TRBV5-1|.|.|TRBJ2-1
TGCGCCAGCAGCCAAAGGGAGGATGAGCAGTTCTTC
CASSQREDEQFF
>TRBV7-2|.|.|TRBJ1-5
TGTGCCAGCAGCCCAGATCAGAGTCAGCCCCAGCATTTT
CASSPDQSQPQHF
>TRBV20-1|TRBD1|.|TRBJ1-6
TGCAGTGCTAGGAACAGGGGTGATTCACCCCTCCACTTT
CSARNRGDSPLHF
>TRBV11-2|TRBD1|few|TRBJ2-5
TGTGCCAGCAGCCAGACAGGGGCTTGGGAGACCCAGTACTTC
CASSQTGAWETQYF
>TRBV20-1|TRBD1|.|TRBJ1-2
TGCAGTGTTCCGGGACAGGGATTTCCTAACTATGGCTACACCTTC
CSVPGQGFPNYGYTF
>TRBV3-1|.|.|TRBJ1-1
TGTGCCAGCAGCCAACCCATAGGAGGCACTGAAGCTTTCTTT
CASSQPIGGTEAFF
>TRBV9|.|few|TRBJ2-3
TGTGCCAGCAGCGAGGGGTTTTCTCCAGATACGCAGTATTTT
CASSEGFSPDTQYF
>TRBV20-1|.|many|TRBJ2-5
TGCAGTGCTAGGCTTCTGACAAACCAAGAGACCCAGTACTTC
CSARLLTNQETQYF
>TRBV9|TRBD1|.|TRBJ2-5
TGTGCCAGCAGCGTAGTAACAGGGGGCGAACGGTACTTC
CASSVVTGGERYF
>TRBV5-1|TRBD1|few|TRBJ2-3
TGCGCCAGCAGCTCGACAGGGGGACGTCTGCTTAGTGCTAGCACAGATACGCAGTATTTT
CASSSTGGRLLSASTDTQYF
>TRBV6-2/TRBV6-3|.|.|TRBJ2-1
TGTGCCAGCAGTCCGGGGCCGTTCAATGAGCAGTTCTTC
CASSPGPFNEQFF
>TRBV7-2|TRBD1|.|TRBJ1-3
TGTGCCAGCAGCCCCCAGACAGGGCTCCCTGGAAACACCATATATTTT
CASSPQTGLPGNTIYF
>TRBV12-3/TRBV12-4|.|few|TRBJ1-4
TGTGCCAGCACCCCGGACGGGAAAGATGAAAAACTGTTTTTT
CASTPDGKDEKLFF
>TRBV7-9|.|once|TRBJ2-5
TGTGCCAGCAGCTGGACACAGACAGGTCTAGGAGAGACCCAGTACTTC
CASSWTQTGLGETQYF
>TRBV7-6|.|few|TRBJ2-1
TGTGCCAGCAGCTTAATGGCTCGGGAGCAGTTCTTC
CASSLMAREQFF
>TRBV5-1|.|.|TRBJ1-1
TGCGCCAGCAGCTCAGCACAGGGAAGCACTGAAGCTTTCTTT
CASSSAQGSTEAFF
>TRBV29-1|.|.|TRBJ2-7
TGCAGCGCCGCCCATAATTCCTACGAGCAGTACTTC
CSAAHNSYEQYF
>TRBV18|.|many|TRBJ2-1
TGTGCCAGCCTTTTAGGCAATGAGCAGTTCTTC
CASLLGNEQFF
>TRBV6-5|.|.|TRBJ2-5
TGTGCCAGCAGCCGAGGAAATAATGGGCAGTACTTC
CASSRGNNGQYF
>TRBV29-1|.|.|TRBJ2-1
TGCACCGTTGGCGACTCCTACAATGAGCAGTTCTTC
CTVGDSYNEQFF
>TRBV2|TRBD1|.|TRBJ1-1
TGTGCCAGCCCACAGGGGGCAAGGACTGAAGCTTTCTTT
CASPQGARTEAFF
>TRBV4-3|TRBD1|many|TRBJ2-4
TGCGCCAGCAGCCCCCGACAGGGGGCGCGGAACATTCAGTACTTC
CASSPRQGARNIQYF
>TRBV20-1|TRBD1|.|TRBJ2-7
TGCAGTGCTCCAGTGGGGACAGGGGGCTACGAGCAGTACTTC
CSAPVGTGGYEQYF
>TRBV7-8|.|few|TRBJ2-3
TGTGCCAGCAGCTTCCGTGCAAGCAGTCGGACTGGAGATACGCAGTATTTT
CASSFRASSRTGDTQYF
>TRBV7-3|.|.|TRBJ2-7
TGTGCCAGCAGCTTAGGGGAACAGGGAGGGTACAATGAGCAGTACTTC
CASSLGEQGGYNEQYF
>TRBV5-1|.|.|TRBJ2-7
TGCGCCAGCAGCTTCGACACAGGCTACGAGCAGTACTTC
CASSFDTGYEQYF
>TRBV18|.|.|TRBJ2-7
TGTGCCAGCTCACCAGGGGCCTCCACCTACGAGCAGTACTTC
CASSPGASTYEQYF
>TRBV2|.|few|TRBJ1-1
TGTGCCAGCAGTGTAGTGGGAACCACTGAAGCTTTCTTT
CASSVVGTTEAFF
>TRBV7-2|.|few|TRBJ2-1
TGTGCCAGCAGCTTAGGAGCAGGGGTGGATGAGCAGTTCTTC
CASSLGAGVDEQFF
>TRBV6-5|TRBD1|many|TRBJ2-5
TGTGCCAGCAGCTGGGGACAGGGGACCCAGTACTTC
CASSWGQGTQYF
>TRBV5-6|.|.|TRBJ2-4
TGTGCCAGCGCGGACGCCCGAGGTGGCATTCAGTACTTC
CASADARGGIQYF
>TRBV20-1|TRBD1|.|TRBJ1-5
TGCAGTGCGCCCGTCGGGACAGGGGGCAATCAGCCCCAGCATTTT
CSAPVGTGGNQPQHF
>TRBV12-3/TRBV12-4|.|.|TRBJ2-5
TGTGCCAGCAGTTTAAATCCGGACCTTGTGGATAATGAGCAGTACTTC
CASSLNPDLVDNEQYF
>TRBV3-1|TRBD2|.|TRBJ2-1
TGTGCCAGCAGCATTCGGACTAGGCAGTATTTTCTGAATGAGCAGTTCTTC
CASSIRTRQYFLNEQFF
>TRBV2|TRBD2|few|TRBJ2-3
TGTGCCCGAGAGGATGCTAGCGGGGGGACTAGCACAGATACGCAGTATTTT
CAREDASGGTSTDTQYF
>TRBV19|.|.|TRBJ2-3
TGTGCCAGTAGTCCCGATCGGGACAAAAGCACAGATACGCAGTATTTT
CASSPDRDKSTDTQYF
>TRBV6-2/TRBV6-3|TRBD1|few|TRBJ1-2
TGTGCCAGCAGTTACTCGAAAGCGACAGGGGACTATGGCTACACCTTC
CASSYSKATGDYGYTF
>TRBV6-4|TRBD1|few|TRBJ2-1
TGTGCCAGCAGTGACGGAACAGGGGTACACAATGAGCAGTTCTTC
CASSDGTGVHNEQFF
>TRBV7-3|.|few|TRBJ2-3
TGTGCCAGCAGCTTAATGAACAGGGATGGCGATACGCAGTATTTT
CASSLMNRDGDTQYF
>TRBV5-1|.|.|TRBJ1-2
TGCGCCAGCGGCACCGGGACGCCAACCTGGGGCTACACCTTC
CASGTGTPTWGYTF
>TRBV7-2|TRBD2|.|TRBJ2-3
TGTGCCAGCAGCTCTTATAGCGGGAAGGATACGCAGTATTTT
CASSSYSGKDTQYF
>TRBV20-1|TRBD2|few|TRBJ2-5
TGCAGTGCCCGGACTAGCGGGGGGGGGACCCAGTACTTC
CSARTSGGGTQYF
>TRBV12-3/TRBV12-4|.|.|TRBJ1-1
TGTGCCTGTGGGACATTGGGAACTGAAGCTTTCTTT
CACGTLGTEAFF
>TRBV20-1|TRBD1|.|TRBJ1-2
TGCAGTGCTAGCGAAAGACAGGGGGATATGTTAGCAATTGGCTACACCTTC
CSASERQGDMLAIGYTF
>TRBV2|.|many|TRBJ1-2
TGTGCCAGCAGTGTTGAGGGGAGCTATGGCTACACCTTC
CASSVEGSYGYTF
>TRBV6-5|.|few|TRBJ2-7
TGTGCCAGCAGCTTGGTTGGAGGGAGCGAGCAGTACTTC
CASSLVGGSEQYF
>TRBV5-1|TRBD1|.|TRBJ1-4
TGCGCCAGCAGCTTGGTGATGGAATCAGGGGGAGAAAAACTGTTTTTT
CASSLVMESGGEKLFF
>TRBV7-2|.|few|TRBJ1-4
TGTGCCAGCAGCGTCACAGGGTCGGGTGAAAAACTGTTTTTT
CASSVTGSGEKLFF
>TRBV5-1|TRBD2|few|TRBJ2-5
TGCGCCAGCAGCCAGGCGGGGGTCAATGAGCAGTACTTC
CASSQAGVNEQYF
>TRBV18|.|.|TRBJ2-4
TGTGCCAGCTCACCACCGGGGGGACAAACAAACATTCAGTACTTC
CASSPPGGQTNIQYF
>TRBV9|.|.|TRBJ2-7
TGTGCCAGCAGCGTAGAATGGTGGGGAACCTACGAGCAGTACTTC
CASSVEWWGTYEQYF
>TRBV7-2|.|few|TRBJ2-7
TGTGCCAGCAGCCGTAACCGGGACAACGAGCAGTACTTC
CASSRNRDNEQYF
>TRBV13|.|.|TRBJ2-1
TGTGCCAGCAGCTTAGGAGCCCCAAGCGTGATAAAGCAGTTCTTC
CASSLGAPSVIKQFF
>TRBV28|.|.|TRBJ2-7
TGTGCCAGCAGTTTCCCCATCCGTGGCGAGCAGTACTTC
CASSFPIRGEQYF